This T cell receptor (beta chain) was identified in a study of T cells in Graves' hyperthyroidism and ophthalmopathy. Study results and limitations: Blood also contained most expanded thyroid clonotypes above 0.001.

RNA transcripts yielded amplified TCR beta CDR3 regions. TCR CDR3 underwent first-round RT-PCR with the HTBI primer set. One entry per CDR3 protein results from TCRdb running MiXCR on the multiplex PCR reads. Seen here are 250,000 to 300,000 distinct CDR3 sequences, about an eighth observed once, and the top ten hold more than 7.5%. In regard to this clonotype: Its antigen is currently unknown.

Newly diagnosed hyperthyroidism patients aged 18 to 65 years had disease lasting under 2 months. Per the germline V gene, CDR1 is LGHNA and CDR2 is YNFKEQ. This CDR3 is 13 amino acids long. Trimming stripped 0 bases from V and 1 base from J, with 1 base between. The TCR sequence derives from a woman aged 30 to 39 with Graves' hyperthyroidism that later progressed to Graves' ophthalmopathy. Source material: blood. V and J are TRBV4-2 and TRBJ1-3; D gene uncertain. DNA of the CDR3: TGTGCCAGCAGCCAAGAATCTGGAAACACCATATATTTT. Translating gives CASSQESGNTIYF.